These T cell receptor beta chains were read from a single sample in a study of blood T cell repertoires in COVID-19. Libraries were prepared by immunoSEQ multiplex PCR; TCRdb keeps only in-frame clonotypes and omits some of them. In the table there are approximately 130,000 clones, around 83% of which are singletons. Sequencing was performed on peripheral blood. These receptors came from a human donor in a cohort sampled during active COVID-19. Both conserved end residues are part of each CDR3. A D gene is named only where the DNA matches it firmly. Size is stated for part of the rows, as once, few or many counts, or as a class when the clone is expanded.

>TRBV3-1/TRBV3-2|-|TRBJ1-1|-
CASSQLFKNTEAFF
TGTGCCAGCAGCCAACTCTTTAAGAACACTGAAGCTTTCTTT
>TRBV20-1|-|TRBJ2-5|once
CSALEETQYF
TGCAGTGCCCTTGAGGAGACCCAGTACTTC
>TRBV18|-|TRBJ1-4|-
CASSPGQGRYLFF
TGTGCCAGCTCACCAGGGCAGGGGAGATATCTGTTTTTT
>TRBV27|TRBD2|TRBJ2-5|once
CASSGGIGATQYF
TGTGCCTCTAGCGGGGGGATCGGTGCGACCCAGTACTTC
>TRBV18|-|TRBJ1-4|-
CASSPRRVNEKLFF
TGTGCCAGCTCACCCCGGAGGGTAAATGAAAAACTGTTTTTT
>TRBV18|-|TRBJ1-2|-
CASSPLPEAGYTF
TGTGCCAGCTCACCACTCCCGGAGGCCGGCTACACCTTC
>TRBV5-4|-|TRBJ2-5|-
CASSLRPEETQYF
TGTGCCAGCAGCCTGAGGCCGGAAGAGACCCAGTACTTC
>TRBV9|TRBD1|TRBJ2-5|-
CASSRTGVETQYF
TGTGCCAGCAGTAGGACAGGGGTAGAGACCCAGTACTTC
>TRBV25-1|-|TRBJ2-5|-
CASSYGETQYF
TGTGCCAGCAGCTACGGGGAGACCCAGTACTTC
>TRBV25-1|TRBD2|TRBJ2-1|-
CASSGASLAGGDEQFF
TGTGCCAGCAGTGGGGCATCCCTAGCGGGAGGGGATGAGCAGTTCTTC
>TRBV7-2|-|TRBJ1-2|-
CASSPLRAGYTF
TGTGCCAGCAGCCCCCTGAGGGCTGGCTACACCTTC
>TRBV30|TRBD1|TRBJ1-2|few
CAWGQGRGYTF
TGTGCCTGGGGACAGGGCCGTGGCTACACCTTC
>TRBV6-5|-|TRBJ1-1|-
CASERLEGYTEAFF
TGTGCCAGCGAGAGGCTGGAGGGTTACACTGAAGCTTTCTTT
>TRBV6-1|-|TRBJ1-5|once
CASSEQSGTGGNQPQHF
TGTGCCAGCAGTGAACAGTCCGGGACGGGGGGAAATCAGCCCCAGCATTTT
>TRBV30|TRBD1|TRBJ1-1|-
CAWSVPRGLTEAFF
TGTGCCTGGAGTGTACCCAGGGGGTTGACTGAAGCTTTCTTT
>TRBV7-2|-|TRBJ2-3|once
CASSFTRDTQYF
TGTGCCAGCAGCTTTACGCGAGATACGCAGTATTTT
>TRBV2|TRBD2|TRBJ2-5|-
CASSEGLAGGETQYF
TGTGCCAGCAGTGAAGGGCTAGCCGGGGGGGAGACCCAGTACTTC
>TRBV6-1|-|TRBJ2-1|once
CASSETGTREQFF
TGTGCCAGCAGTGAAACAGGGACAAGAGAGCAGTTCTTC
>TRBV3-1/TRBV3-2|TRBD2|TRBJ2-4|-
CASSQGAGGTSLDF
TGTGCCAGCAGCCAAGGAGCGGGGGGGACCTCCTTAGACTTC
>TRBV11-2|-|TRBJ1-1|-
CASSSSGISSTEAFF
TGTGCCAGCAGCTCCTCAGGAATTTCGAGCACTGAAGCTTTCTTT
>TRBV15|TRBD1|TRBJ2-4|few
CATSRGRTGSALIAKNIQYF
TGTGCCACCAGCAGAGGACGGACAGGGTCGGCCCTTATAGCCAAAAACATTCAGTACTTC
>TRBV6-5|-|TRBJ1-5|-
CASSDNWTDQPQHF
TGTGCCAGCAGCGACAATTGGACAGATCAGCCCCAGCATTTT
>TRBV5-6|TRBD2|TRBJ2-3|-
CASSWGLAGEDTQYF
TGTGCCAGCAGCTGGGGACTAGCGGGAGAAGATACGCAGTATTTT
>TRBV19|-|TRBJ1-1|-
CASSIGVGGPEAFF
TGTGCCAGTAGTATAGGGGTAGGGGGACCAGAAGCTTTCTTT
>TRBV30|TRBD1|TRBJ1-4|-
CAWSNSGTGTEKLFF
TGTGCCTGGAGTAACTCCGGGACAGGGACTGAAAAACTGTTTTTT
>TRBV29-1|-|TRBJ1-2|few
CSVERENGYGYTF
TGCAGCGTTGAACGGGAGAACGGCTATGGCTACACCTTC
>TRBV9|-|TRBJ1-2|-
CASSVSQVNNYGYTF
TGTGCCAGCAGCGTATCACAGGTGAATAACTATGGCTACACCTTC
>TRBV28|-|TRBJ2-2|few
CASSFGRAGELFF
TGTGCCAGCAGTTTCGGGCGGGCCGGGGAGCTGTTTTTT
>TRBV5-4|TRBD1|TRBJ2-7|-
CASSLGGPYEQYF
TGTGCCAGCAGCTTAGGGGGCCCCTACGAGCAGTACTTC
>TRBV5-4|TRBD1|TRBJ1-5|few
CASSPGTGVQPQHF
TGTGCCAGCAGCCCTGGGACAGGGGTCCAGCCCCAGCATTTT
>TRBV24-1|TRBD2|TRBJ2-1|once
CATSDSISGSQFF
TGTGCCACCAGTGATTCAATCAGCGGGAGCCAGTTCTTC
>TRBV30|-|TRBJ2-1|few
CAWSRSLASYNEQFF
TGTGCCTGGAGTCGGTCTTTAGCCTCCTACAATGAGCAGTTCTTC
>TRBV14|-|TRBJ2-1|-
CASSLRTGFNEQFF
TGTGCCAGCAGCCTCCGTACCGGTTTTAATGAGCAGTTCTTC
>TRBV28|-|TRBJ1-2|-
CASSVDRMYGYTF
TGTGCCAGCAGTGTCGACAGGATGTATGGCTACACCTTC
>TRBV19|TRBD1|TRBJ1-2|few
CASRETGSWGYTF
TGTGCCAGTAGAGAGACAGGGTCGTGGGGCTACACCTTC
>TRBV7-2|-|TRBJ2-3|few
CASSLFPQVTDTQYF
TGTGCCAGCAGCTTATTCCCGCAGGTCACAGATACGCAGTATTTT
>TRBV15|-|TRBJ2-5|-
CATSSRSESETQYF
TGTGCCACCAGCTCACGTTCAGAATCAGAGACCCAGTACTTC
>TRBV10-3|-|TRBJ2-5|-
CAISENPKETQYF
TGTGCCATCAGTGAGAATCCTAAGGAGACCCAGTACTTC
>TRBV3-1/TRBV3-2|-|TRBJ2-1|-
CASSQEAGRPYNEQFF
TGTGCCAGCAGCCAAGAGGCAGGCAGACCTTACAATGAGCAGTTCTTC
>TRBV5-1|TRBD2|TRBJ2-3|-
CASGTPTGRGLADTQYF
TGCGCCAGCGGCACCCCGACAGGGAGGGGACTAGCGGATACGCAGTATTTT
>TRBV9|TRBD1|TRBJ1-1|-
CASSMTGRTEAFF
TGTGCCAGCAGCATGACAGGGCGAACTGAAGCTTTCTTT
>TRBV19|-|TRBJ2-1|-
CASSRVRGNEQFF
TGTGCCAGTAGTAGGGTAAGGGGCAATGAGCAGTTCTTC
>TRBV7-9|-|TRBJ1-5|-
CASSLGQSSNQPQHF
TGTGCCAGCAGCTTAGGGCAGTCTAGCAATCAGCCCCAGCATTTT
>TRBV10-1|-|TRBJ2-1|-
CASSDPTGTSHNEQFF
TGCGCCAGCAGTGACCCTACAGGAACCTCACACAATGAGCAGTTCTTC
>TRBV18|TRBD1|TRBJ1-2|-
CASSPPGTGAKGGYTF
TGTGCCAGCTCACCACCGGGTACAGGGGCCAAGGGGGGCTACACCTTC